This entry is about one T cell receptor beta chain. Its antigen is as yet unknown. The V gene lost 2 bases and the J gene lost 0 bases, with 10 bases spanning the gap. The CDR3 loop spans 15 amino acids. Germline lookup yields CDR1 LGHDT and CDR2 YNNKEL (reference sequence). This sample was taken from a study of T cells in Graves' hyperthyroidism and ophthalmopathy. The study, taken as a whole, reports: Patients with ophthalmopathy were separated from those with stable hyperthyroidism by a 13 V-J model.

A patient was excluded if there was uncontrolled infection, other autoimmune disease, pregnancy or lactation. TCR beta CDR3 regions were amplified from RNA. First-round RT-PCR targeting the TCR CDR3 was performed with the HTBI primer set. TCRdb called the multiplex PCR reads again in MiXCR, with one record for every CDR3 protein. Counted here are over 350,000 distinct CDR3 sequences, about 14% occurring once; the ten biggest clones make up 25% to 30%. V gene TRBV3-1 combines with J gene TRBJ1-1; D possibly corresponds to TRBD1 (5 bases). The source material was blood. This clonotype was obtained from a man aged 45-65 years with Graves' ophthalmopathy. The CDR3 sequence is CASSQNGQMNTEAFF. The CDR3 DNA is TGTGCCAGCAGCCAAAACGGACAAATGAACACTGAAGCTTTCTTT.